This entry lists 17 T cell receptor beta chains sequenced from one sample in a study of vaccination and CD4 T cells after COVID-19. The Oncomine TCR Beta short-read assay generated sequence data from the DNA of cultured CD4+ T cells. TCRdb reprocessed the PCR reads with MiXCR, giving one entry per CDR3 protein. Of about 17,000 distinct CDR3 sequences listed, approximately 45% were seen once; the top ten hold more than 6.5%. This sample's treatment: roughly 11-day PBMC culture with coronavirus spike peptide pools or control peptides (ViraFEST assay). No antigen has been assigned to these receptors. The sample here was CD4+ T cells from blood, cultured in vitro, taken after SARS-CoV-2 vaccination. The receptors originated from a human donor who had recovered from COVID-19.

Comment on this clonotype: As the CDR3 is not closed by the conserved phenylalanine or tryptophan, this likely results from a read error. The rearrangement uses TRBV7-6 and TRBJ2-7; TRBD1 agrees at 9 bases. V shed 4 bases and J 3 bases; nucleotides not matched to a gene: 4. CDR1 and CDR2 from the germline V gene are SGHVS and FNYEAQ. CDR3 length: 14 amino acids. The CDR3 DNA reads as TGTGCCAGCAGCTACGGACAGGGGAGCTACGAGCAGTACTCC. It yields the protein CASSYGQGSYEQYS.

The V gene is TRBV11-3, the J gene TRBJ2-2; 9 positions agree with TRBD1. The CDR3 covers 16 residues. Germline assignment: CDR1 SGHNT and CDR2 YENEEA. The V and J ends lost 0 bases and 10 bases, in that order; junction bases with no gene match: 9. CDR3 nucleotides: TGTGCCAGCAGCTTAGATCCCGGGACAGGGCCCTCGGAGCTGTTTTTT. Translated, it gives CASSLDPGTGPSELFF.

The chain recombines TRBV7-9 with TRBJ2-3, with D maybe TRBD1 (5 bases). CDR3 size: 19 residues. The V and J ends lost 4 bases and 5 bases respectively, with 28 bases between them. CDR1 is SEHNR, CDR2 FQNEAQ, per germline (reference sequence). CDR3 region: CASSSLRQSHRPAIDTQYF. Here the CDR3 DNA reads TGTGCCAGCAGCTCTCTGAGACAGTCCCACCGGCCCGCGATAGATACGCAGTATTTT.

J is TRBJ2-7 and V is TRBV20-1, with D tentatively TRBD1 or TRBD2 (5 bases each). CDR3 size: 14 residues. Trimming removed 6 bases from V and 5 bases from J, with 20 bases in between. Germline V gives CDR1 DFQATT, CDR2 SNEGSKA (reference sequence). CDR3 in DNA: TGCAGTGCCCCGATAACAGAGTGGGGGAACGAGCAGTACTTC. This codes for CSAPITEWGNEQYF.

This chain links TRBV12-3 or TRBV12-4 with TRBJ1-5, with 10 positions matching TRBD1. The CDR3 is 18 amino acids. V lost 3 bases, J lost 4 bases, and 12 bases stayed unmatched. The CDR3 here is CASSFSLRTGGGNQPQHF. For the CDR3, the DNA is TGTGCCAGCAGTTTCAGCCTCAGGACAGGGGGAGGTAATCAGCCCCAGCATTTT.

The V call is TRBV6-5, the J call TRBJ2-7, with D uncertain. The V and J ends lost 0 bases and 3 bases respectively, with 6 bases between them. The CDR3 is 13 residues long. CDR1 is MNHEY, CDR2 SVGAGI, per germline. In DNA form, the CDR3 reads TGTGCCAGCAGTTACTCGTCCAGCTACGAGCAGTACTTC. The encoded protein is CASSYSSSYEQYF.

This clonotype rates as large. The genes are TRBV7-6 and TRBJ2-5; 10 nucleotides match TRBD2. CDR3 length equals 15 residues. Germline loops: CDR1 SGHVS, CDR2 FNYEAQ. The trim removed 3 bases at V and 4 bases at J, leaving 5 bases unmatched. CDR3 protein: CASSFRAGGAETQYF. CDR3 coding DNA: TGTGCCAGCAGCTTCCGAGCGGGAGGGGCAGAGACCCAGTACTTC. Using reference TRBV7-6 and TRBJ2-5 for the parts outside the CDR3, the full variable domain is GAGVSQSPRYKVTKRGQDVALRCDPISGHVSLYWYRQALGQGPEFLTYFNYEAQQDKSGLPNDRFSAERPEGSISTLTIQRTEQRDSAMYRCASSFRAGGAETQYFGPGTRLLVL.

The rearrangement joins TRBV15 to TRBJ2-7; D call uncertain. This CDR3 is 16 amino acids long. From germline, CDR1 is LNHNV and CDR2 YYDKDF (reference sequence). V was clipped by 4 bases and J by 1 base, with 17 bases between them. CDR3 nucleotides: TGTGCCACCAGCACGACACCGGTGGGGTCGTCCTACGAGCAGTACTTC. Encoded protein: CATSTTPVGSSYEQYF.

The chain recombines TRBV27 with TRBJ2-3, with 7 bases matching TRBD2. The ends lost 10 bases at V and 2 bases at J; junction bases unmatched: 12. The CDR3 is made up of 15 amino acids. CDR1 is MNHEY and CDR2 is SMNVEV in the germline V gene (reference sequence). CDR3 in amino acids: CATTTSRTYTDTQYF. The DNA of the CDR3 is TGTGCCACTACGACTAGCCGCACTTACACAGATACGCAGTATTTT.

This clonotype was counted only a few times. The chain recombines TRBV5-1 with TRBJ2-5, with 8 bases that match TRBD1. Germline assignment: CDR1 SGHRS and CDR2 YFSETQ. The CDR3 totals 17 residues. Germline trimming cut 3 bases from V and 2 bases from J; bases unmatched to any gene: 12. The CDR3 DNA sequence: TGCGCCAGCAGCTCAACGGACAGGGATAAGATACAAGAGACCCAGTACTTC. Its protein product is CASSSTDRDKIQETQYF.

V is TRBV10-3 and J is TRBJ2-2; D is perhaps TRBD1 or TRBD2 (7 bases each). The V end lost 3 bases, the J end lost 5 bases, and 16 bases lay between the germline ends. The V gene's germline CDR1 is ENHRY and CDR2 SYGVKD. The CDR3 covers 16 residues. The DNA of the CDR3 is TGTGCCATCAGTGAATCGAGGGGGCGGGGGACCGGGGAGCTGTTTTTT. Its protein product is CAISESRGRGTGELFF.

This rearrangement joins TRBV7-8 to TRBJ2-3, with D maybe TRBD1 (5 bases). Per germline, CDR1 SGHVS and CDR2 FQNEAQ. V was cut by 3 bases and J by 3 bases, with 10 bases left in between. This CDR3 contains 14 residues. The chain's CDR3 is CASSFGQGTDTQYF. CDR3 nucleotides: TGTGCCAGCAGCTTTGGGCAGGGAACAGATACGCAGTATTTT.

This clonotype was seen only a few times. This rearrangement joins TRBV18 to TRBJ1-5; possible D gene TRBD1, 5 bases. V shed 0 bases and J shed 9 bases, with 12 bases lying between them. The CDR3 sequence is 14 residues long. From germline, CDR1 is KGHSH and CDR2 LQKENI. In nucleotides, the CDR3 is TGTGCCAGCTCACCACCGCCGGGCCAGGGGCCCCAGCATTTT. Protein sequence: CASSPPPGQGPQHF.

This clonotype was observed a few times. The chain is built from TRBV7-2 and TRBJ2-5, with unresolved D. CDR1 and CDR2 (germline): SGHTA, FQGNSA. The CDR3 sequence is 12 residues long. V shed 1 base and J shed 5 bases, with 5 bases lying between them. CDR3 sequence (DNA): TGTGCCAGCAGCTTAGGGGTGGAGACCCAGTACTTC. Protein product: CASSLGVETQYF. Full variable domain (remainder filled in from reference TRBV7-2 and TRBJ2-5): GAGVSQSPSNKVTEKGKDVELRCDPISGHTALYWYRQSLGQGLEFLIYFQGNSAPDKSGLPSDRFSAERTGGSVSTLTIQRTQQEDSAVYLCASSLGVETQYFGPGTRLLVL.

The chain recombines TRBV20-1 with TRBJ2-7, with D unclear. Trimming cost V 7 bases and J 2 bases, with 9 bases left between them. This CDR3 spans 11 amino acids. Germline CDR1 reads DFQATT; CDR2 reads SNEGSKA (reference sequence). DNA for the CDR3: TGCAGTGTGTTCCGCACCTACGAGCAGTACTTC. This sequence encodes CSVFRTYEQYF.

This clonotype was seen a few times. The chain joins TRBV7-6 to TRBJ2-2; D not certain. The CDR3 consists of 12 residues. The V and J ends lost 2 bases and 7 bases respectively, with 5 bases between them. Looked up from germline, CDR1 is SGHVS and CDR2 is FNYEAQ. The CDR3 bases are TGTGCCAGCAGCTTATTAATCGGGGAGCTGTTTTTT. Protein: CASSLLIGELFF.

The V call is TRBV21-1, the J call TRBJ2-5; the D call TRBD2 from the table was never checked on the DNA. TRBV21-1 is assigned pseudogene status. The CDR3 extends over 16 amino acids. The CDR3 bases are TGTGCCAGCAGCAAAGATGTTCTAGCGGGGGGGGAGACCCAGTACTTC. Encoded protein: CASSKDVLAGGETQYF.